Listed here is a single TCR beta chain. The sample is drawn from a study of blood T cell repertoires in COVID-19. Study information: There were acute and convalescent COVID-19 samples, and they came from the United States, Italy and Spain.

The CDR3 totals 14 residues. J lost 8 bases, V lost 3 bases, and 7 bases had no gene match. Looked up from germline, CDR1 is SGDLS and CDR2 is YYNGEE. TCRdb's copy holds only in-frame clones and misses some; the assay was immunoSEQ multiplex PCR. The sample holds around 290,000 clones, roughly 92% seen once. It was during active infection that Seattle patients were enrolled and then longitudinally followed. This receptor was obtained from a woman aged 30 to 39 with COVID-19, enrolled during active disease. Input material: peripheral blood. V usage is TRBV9 and J usage is TRBJ1-2; 10 bases align to TRBD1. The CDR3 sequence: CASSAIGTGEGYTF. The CDR3 coding sequence is TGTGCCAGCAGCGCAATTGGGACAGGGGAGGGCTACACCTTC.